Included here is one T cell receptor beta chain sequence, with context. Its specificity is not known. Each donor had approximately 10 milliliters of peripheral blood drawn. The sample comes from a study of blood T cells in healthy people across ages. Study outcomes and limitations: The study found more naive CD4+ cells and higher diversity in long-lived than aged donors. Underestimates were what the diversity estimates from one million T cells were considered to be.

Using a J-beta primer mix together with a sample-barcoded 5' primer, a second PCR was run for roughly 6 to 12 cycles. There were at least 2.5 million CDR3-containing paired-end reads obtained from each sample. TCRdb analysed the 5' RACE reads with MiXCR anew, one entry per CDR3 protein. The sample shows about 800,000 distinct CDR3 sequences, more than 20% of them seen only once. V shed 7 bases, J shed 2 bases, and the junction held 6 bases outside the gene matches. The germline V gene encodes CDR1 MDHEN and CDR2 SYDVKM. The CDR3 totals 15 residues. Another study also made use of these data, one on T cells of mothers and their children.

This TCR was sampled from a boy younger than 18 in good health. Sequencing used blood. The chain couples TRBV28 to TRBJ2-7, with TRBD2 matching 12 bases. Here the CDR3 reads CASTQGLAGTYEQYF. CDR3 nucleotide sequence: TGTGCCAGCACCCAAGGACTAGCGGGGACCTACGAGCAGTACTTC. Full variable domain (remainder filled in from reference TRBV28 and TRBJ2-7): DVKVTQSSRYLVKRTGEKVFLECVQDMDHENMFWYRQDPGLGLRLIYFSYDVKMKEKGDIPEGYSVSREKKERFSLILESASTNQTSMYLCASTQGLAGTYEQYFGPGTRLTVT.